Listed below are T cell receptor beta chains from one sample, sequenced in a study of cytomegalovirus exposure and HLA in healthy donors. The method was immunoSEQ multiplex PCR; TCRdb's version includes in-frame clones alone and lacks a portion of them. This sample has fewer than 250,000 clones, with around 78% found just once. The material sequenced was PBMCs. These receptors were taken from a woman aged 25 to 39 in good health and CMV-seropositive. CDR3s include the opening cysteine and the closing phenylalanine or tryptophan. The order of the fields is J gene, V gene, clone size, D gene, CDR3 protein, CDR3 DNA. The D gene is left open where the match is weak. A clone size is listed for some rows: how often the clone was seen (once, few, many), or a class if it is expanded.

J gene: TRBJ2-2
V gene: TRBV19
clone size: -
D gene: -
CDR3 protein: CASSISPLGATGELFF
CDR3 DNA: TGTGCCAGTAGTATAAGCCCTTTAGGGGCGACCGGGGAGCTGTTTTTT

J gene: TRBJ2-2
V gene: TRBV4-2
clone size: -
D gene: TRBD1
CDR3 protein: CASSQGGRQGAGELFF
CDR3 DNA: TGTGCCAGCAGCCAAGGCGGGAGACAGGGGGCAGGGGAGCTGTTTTTT

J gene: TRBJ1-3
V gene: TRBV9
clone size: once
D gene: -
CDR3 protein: CASSVQGSSGNTIYF
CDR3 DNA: TGTGCCAGCAGCGTTCAGGGGAGCTCTGGAAACACCATATATTTT

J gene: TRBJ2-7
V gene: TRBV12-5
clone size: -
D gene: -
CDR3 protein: CASGSPGMYEQYF
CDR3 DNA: TGTGCTAGTGGTTCTCCGGGGATGTACGAGCAGTACTTC

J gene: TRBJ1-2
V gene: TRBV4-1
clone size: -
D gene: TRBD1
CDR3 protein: CASSHPGTGLFYGYTF
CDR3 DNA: TGCGCCAGCAGCCACCCCGGGACAGGTTTATTCTATGGCTACACCTTC

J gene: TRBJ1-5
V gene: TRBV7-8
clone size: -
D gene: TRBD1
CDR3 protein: CASSLETGSGQPQHF
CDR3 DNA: TGTGCCAGCAGCTTAGAGACAGGGTCGGGTCAGCCCCAGCATTTT

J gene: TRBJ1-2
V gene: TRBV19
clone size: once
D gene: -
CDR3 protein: CASSPPRGVEGYTF
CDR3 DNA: TGTGCCAGTAGTCCCCCCCGGGGGGTGGAAGGCTACACCTTC

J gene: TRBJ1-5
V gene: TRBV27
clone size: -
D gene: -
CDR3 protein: CASSPRWRGDHQPQHF
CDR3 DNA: TGTGCCAGCAGCCCACGATGGAGGGGTGATCATCAGCCCCAGCATTTT

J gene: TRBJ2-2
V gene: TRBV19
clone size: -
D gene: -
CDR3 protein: CASSISSAEELFF
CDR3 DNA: TGTGCCAGTAGTATAAGCTCTGCCGAGGAGCTGTTTTTT

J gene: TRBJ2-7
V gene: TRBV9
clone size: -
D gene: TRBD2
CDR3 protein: CASSVDPTLAGVHEQYF
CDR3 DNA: TGTGCCAGCAGCGTAGACCCCACCCTAGCGGGAGTCCACGAGCAGTACTTC

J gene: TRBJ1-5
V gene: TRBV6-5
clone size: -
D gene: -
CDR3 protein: CASSYSTGSNQPQHF
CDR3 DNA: TGTGCCAGCAGTTACTCGACGGGTAGCAATCAGCCCCAGCATTTT

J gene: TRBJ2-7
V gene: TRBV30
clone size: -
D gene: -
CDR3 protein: CAWSRGAAYEQYF
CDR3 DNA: TGTGCCTGGAGTAGGGGCGCGGCCTACGAGCAGTACTTC

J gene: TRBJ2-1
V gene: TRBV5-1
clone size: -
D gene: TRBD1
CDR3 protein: CASSLGTGNNEQFF
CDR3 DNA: TGCGCCAGCAGCTTGGGGACAGGAAACAATGAGCAGTTCTTC

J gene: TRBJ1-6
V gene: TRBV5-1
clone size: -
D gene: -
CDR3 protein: CASSLGPGSDSPLHF
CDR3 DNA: TGCGCCAGCAGCTTGGGTCCAGGGTCGGATTCACCCCTCCACTTT

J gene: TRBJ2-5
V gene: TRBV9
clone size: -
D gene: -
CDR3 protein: CASSVGSSVETQYF
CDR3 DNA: TGTGCCAGCAGCGTAGGTTCTAGCGTGGAGACCCAGTACTTC

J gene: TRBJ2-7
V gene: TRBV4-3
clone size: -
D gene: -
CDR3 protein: CASSQGGPGASYEQYF
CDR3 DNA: TGCGCCAGCAGCCAAGGTGGGCCAGGCGCATCCTACGAGCAGTACTTC

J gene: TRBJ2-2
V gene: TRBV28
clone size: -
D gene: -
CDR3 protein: CASSSRLSANTGELFF
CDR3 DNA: TGTGCCAGCAGCTCACGACTTAGCGCGAACACCGGGGAGCTGTTTTTT

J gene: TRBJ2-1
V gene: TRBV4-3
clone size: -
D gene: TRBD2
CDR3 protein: CASSPGGSGRAGEQFF
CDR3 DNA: TGCGCCAGCAGCCCGGGGGGTAGCGGGAGGGCAGGGGAGCAGTTCTTC

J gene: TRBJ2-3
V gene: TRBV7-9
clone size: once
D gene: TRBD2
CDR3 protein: CASSQLAETSTDTQYF
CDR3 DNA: TGTGCCAGCAGCCAGCTAGCGGAAACTAGCACAGATACGCAGTATTTT

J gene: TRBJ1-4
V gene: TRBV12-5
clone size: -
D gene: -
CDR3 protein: CASGFGGKLFF
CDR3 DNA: TGTGCTAGTGGTTTCGGAGGAAAACTGTTTTTT

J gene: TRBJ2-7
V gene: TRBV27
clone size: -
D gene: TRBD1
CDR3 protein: CASRQRQGEGYEQYF
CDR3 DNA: TGTGCCAGCAGACAAAGACAGGGGGAAGGGTACGAGCAGTACTTC

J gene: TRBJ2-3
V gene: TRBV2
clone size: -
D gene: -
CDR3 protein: CASSGGRVTSGTDTQYF
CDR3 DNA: TGTGCCAGCAGTGGAGGCAGGGTAACCTCAGGCACAGATACGCAGTATTTT

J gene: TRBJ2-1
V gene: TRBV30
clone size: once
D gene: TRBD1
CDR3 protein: CAWSAGGGIAYNEQFF
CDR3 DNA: TGTGCCTGGAGCGCAGGGGGCGGGATAGCCTACAATGAGCAGTTCTTC

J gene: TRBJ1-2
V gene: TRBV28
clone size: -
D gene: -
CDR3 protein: CASSPGGGDYGYTF
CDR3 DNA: TGTGCCAGCAGCCCCGGTGGGGGGGACTATGGCTACACCTTC

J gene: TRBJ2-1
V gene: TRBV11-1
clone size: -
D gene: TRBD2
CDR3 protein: CASSSSTSGRAYNEQFF
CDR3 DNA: TGTGCCAGCAGCTCCTCGACTAGCGGGAGGGCGTACAATGAGCAGTTCTTC

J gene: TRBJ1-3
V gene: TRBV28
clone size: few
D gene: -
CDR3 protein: CASTWGGSGNTIYF
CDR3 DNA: TGTGCCAGCACTTGGGGGGGGAGTGGAAACACCATATATTTT

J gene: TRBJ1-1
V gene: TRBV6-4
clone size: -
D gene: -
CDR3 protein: CASRPLTDPMNTEAFF
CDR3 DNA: TGTGCCAGCAGGCCCCTGACAGACCCGATGAACACTGAAGCTTTCTTT

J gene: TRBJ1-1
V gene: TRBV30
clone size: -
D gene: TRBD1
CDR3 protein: CAWTGQVGTEAFF
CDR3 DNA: TGTGCCTGGACTGGACAGGTGGGAACTGAAGCTTTCTTT

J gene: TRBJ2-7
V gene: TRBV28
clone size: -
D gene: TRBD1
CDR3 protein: CASSLIGQGAREQYF
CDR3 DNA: TGTGCCAGCAGTTTAATTGGCCAGGGGGCGCGTGAGCAGTACTTC

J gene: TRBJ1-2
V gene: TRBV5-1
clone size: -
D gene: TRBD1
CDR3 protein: CASSSRTGGGGYTF
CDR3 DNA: TGCGCCAGCAGCTCCCGGACAGGGGGCGGTGGCTACACCTTC

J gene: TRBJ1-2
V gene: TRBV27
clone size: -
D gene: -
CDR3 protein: CASSPSRGRDNYGYTF
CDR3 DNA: TGTGCCAGCAGCCCTTCACGGGGGAGGGATAACTATGGCTACACCTTC

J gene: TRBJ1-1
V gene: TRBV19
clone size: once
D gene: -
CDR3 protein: CASSIDRTANTEAFF
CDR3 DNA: TGTGCCAGTAGTATAGATCGGACAGCAAACACTGAAGCTTTCTTT

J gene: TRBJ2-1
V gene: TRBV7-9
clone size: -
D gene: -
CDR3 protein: CASSSDWRGVVNEQFF
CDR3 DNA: TGTGCCAGCAGCTCCGACTGGCGGGGTGTGGTCAATGAGCAGTTCTTC

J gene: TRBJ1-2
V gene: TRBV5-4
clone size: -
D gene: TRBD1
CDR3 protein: CASSLPTGALDGYTF
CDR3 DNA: TGTGCCAGCAGCTTGCCGACAGGGGCGCTGGATGGCTACACCTTC

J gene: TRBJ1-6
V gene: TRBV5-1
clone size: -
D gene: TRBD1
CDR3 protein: CASSFDRVSSYNSPLHF
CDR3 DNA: TGCGCCAGCAGCTTTGACAGGGTTAGCTCCTATAATTCACCCCTCCACTTT

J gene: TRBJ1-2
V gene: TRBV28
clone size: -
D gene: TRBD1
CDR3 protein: CASSLTGGGRYTF
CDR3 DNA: TGTGCCAGCAGTTTGACAGGGGGCGGTCGCTACACCTTC

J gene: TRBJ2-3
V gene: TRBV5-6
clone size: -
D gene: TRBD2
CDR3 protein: CASSGGVAGRGDTQYF
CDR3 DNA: TGTGCCAGCAGCGGGGGAGTAGCGGGGAGGGGAGATACGCAGTATTTT

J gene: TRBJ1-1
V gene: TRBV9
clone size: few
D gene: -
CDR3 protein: CASSAGPGEGNTEAFF
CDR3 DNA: TGTGCCAGCAGCGCCGGACCGGGAGAAGGGAACACTGAAGCTTTCTTT

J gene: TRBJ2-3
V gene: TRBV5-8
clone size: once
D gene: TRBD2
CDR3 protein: CASSSGGPYTDTQYF
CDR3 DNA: TGTGCCAGCAGTAGCGGGGGGCCCTACACAGATACGCAGTATTTT

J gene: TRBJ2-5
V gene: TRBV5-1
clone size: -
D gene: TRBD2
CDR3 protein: CASSLKTSGGLLRETQYF
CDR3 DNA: TGCGCCAGCAGCTTAAAGACTAGCGGGGGCCTACTGCGAGAGACCCAGTACTTC

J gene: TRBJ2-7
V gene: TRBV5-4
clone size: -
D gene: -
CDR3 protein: CASSLGLGEQYF
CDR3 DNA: TGTGCCAGCAGCTTGGGTCTAGGCGAGCAGTACTTC

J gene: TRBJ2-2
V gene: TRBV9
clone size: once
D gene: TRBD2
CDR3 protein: CASSAGLAGVVGELFF
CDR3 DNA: TGTGCCAGCAGCGCGGGACTAGCGGGAGTGGTCGGGGAGCTGTTTTTT

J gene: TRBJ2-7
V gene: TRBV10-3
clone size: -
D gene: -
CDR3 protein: CAISEGRGGIHEQYF
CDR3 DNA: TGTGCCATCAGTGAGGGGAGGGGGGGAATCCACGAGCAGTACTTC

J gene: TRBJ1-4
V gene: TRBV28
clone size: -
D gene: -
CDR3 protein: CASSFGVGAKGKLFF
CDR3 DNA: TGTGCCAGCAGTTTCGGAGTGGGGGCGAAGGGTAAACTGTTTTTT

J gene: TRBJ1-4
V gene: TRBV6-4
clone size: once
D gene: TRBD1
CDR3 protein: CASSVNRGEKLFF
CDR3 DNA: TGTGCCAGCAGTGTAAACAGGGGAGAAAAACTGTTTTTT

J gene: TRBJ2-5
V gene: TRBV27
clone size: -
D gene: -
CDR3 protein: CASSLWQGLQETQYF
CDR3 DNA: TGTGCCAGCAGTTTATGGCAGGGGCTCCAAGAGACCCAGTACTTC

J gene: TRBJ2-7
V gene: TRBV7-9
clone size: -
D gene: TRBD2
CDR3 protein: CASSLGGLAGDYEQYF
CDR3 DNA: TGTGCCAGCAGCTTAGGGGGACTAGCGGGGGACTACGAGCAGTACTTC

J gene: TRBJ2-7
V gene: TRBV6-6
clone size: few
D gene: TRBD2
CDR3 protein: CASSYGRVYEQYF
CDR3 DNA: TGTGCCAGCAGTTATGGGAGGGTCTACGAGCAGTACTTC

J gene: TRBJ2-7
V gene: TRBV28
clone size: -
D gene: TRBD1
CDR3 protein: CASSNRGHEQYF
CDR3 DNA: TGTGCCAGCAGTAACAGGGGGCACGAGCAGTACTTC

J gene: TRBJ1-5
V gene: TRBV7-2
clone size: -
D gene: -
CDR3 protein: CASSFSMRQPQHF
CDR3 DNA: TGTGCCAGCAGCTTTTCAATGCGGCAGCCCCAGCATTTT

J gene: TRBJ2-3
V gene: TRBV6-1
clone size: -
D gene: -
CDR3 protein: CASSEGGDTTDTQYF
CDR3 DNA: TGTGCCAGCAGTGAGGGAGGGGACACCACAGATACGCAGTATTTT

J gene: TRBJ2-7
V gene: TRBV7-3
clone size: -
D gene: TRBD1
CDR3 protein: CASSIAGTGLNEQYF
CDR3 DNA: TGTGCCAGCAGCATCGCCGGGACAGGTCTCAACGAGCAGTACTTC

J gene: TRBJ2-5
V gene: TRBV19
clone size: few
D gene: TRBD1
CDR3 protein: CASSRWGTGEGQETQYF
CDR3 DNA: TGTGCCAGTAGTCGGTGGGGGACAGGGGAAGGCCAAGAGACCCAGTACTTC